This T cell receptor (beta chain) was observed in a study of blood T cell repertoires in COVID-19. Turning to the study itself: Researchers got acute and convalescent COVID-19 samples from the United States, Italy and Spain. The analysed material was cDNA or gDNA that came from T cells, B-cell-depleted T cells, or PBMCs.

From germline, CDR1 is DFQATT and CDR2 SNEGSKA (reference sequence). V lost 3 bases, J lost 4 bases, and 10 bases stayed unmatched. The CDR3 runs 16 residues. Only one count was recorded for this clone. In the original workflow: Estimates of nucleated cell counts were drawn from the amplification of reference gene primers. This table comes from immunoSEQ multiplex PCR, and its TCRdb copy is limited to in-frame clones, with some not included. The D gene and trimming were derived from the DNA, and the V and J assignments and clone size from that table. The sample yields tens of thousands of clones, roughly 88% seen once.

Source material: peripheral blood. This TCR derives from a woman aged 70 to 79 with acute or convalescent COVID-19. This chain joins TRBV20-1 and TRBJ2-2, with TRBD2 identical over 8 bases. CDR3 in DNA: TGCAGTGCTAGTGGACTAAGCGGGGGACTCACCGGGGAGCTGTTTTTT. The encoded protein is CSASGLSGGLTGELFF.